This TCR beta chain emerged from a study of blood T cell repertoires in COVID-19. Turning to the study itself: Acute-phase and convalescent COVID-19 samples originated in the United States, Italy and Spain.

The CDR3 extends over 18 amino acids. The ends were cut back, 4 bases at V and 1 base at J, with 22 bases in the middle. The germline CDR1 and CDR2 sequences are LNHDA and SQIVND (reference sequence). Original processing methods: Amplification with reference gene primers provided the estimates of nucleated cell counts. Method: immunoSEQ multiplex PCR; TCRdb's copy keeps in-frame clones and lacks some. The V and J calls and clone size were taken over from that table, and D and trimming were inferred from the DNA. The profile shows hundreds of thousands of clones, roughly 80% of them singletons. The sequence was obtained from a woman between 40 and 50 years old with active or convalescent COVID-19. Sequencing was carried out using peripheral blood. The rearrangement joins TRBV19 to TRBJ1-1; D gene unclear. The CDR3 nucleotides read TGTGCCAGTAGTACACGAGGTTTGCGATTTGTTCAGAACACTGAAGCTTTCTTT. It encodes CASSTRGLRFVQNTEAFF.